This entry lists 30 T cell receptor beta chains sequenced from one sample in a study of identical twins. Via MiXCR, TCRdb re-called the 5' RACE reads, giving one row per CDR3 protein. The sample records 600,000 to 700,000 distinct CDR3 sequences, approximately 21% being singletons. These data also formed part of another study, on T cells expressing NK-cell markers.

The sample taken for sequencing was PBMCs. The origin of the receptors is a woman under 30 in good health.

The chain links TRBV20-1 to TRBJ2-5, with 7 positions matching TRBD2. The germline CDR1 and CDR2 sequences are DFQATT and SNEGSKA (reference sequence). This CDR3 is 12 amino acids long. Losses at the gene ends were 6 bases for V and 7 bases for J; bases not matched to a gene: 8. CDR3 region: CSALGGPGTQYF. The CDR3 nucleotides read TGCAGTGCCCTGGGAGGGCCAGGGACCCAGTACTTC.

The CDR3 protein is CASSLGQGEGGYTF. The DNA for the CDR3 is TGTGCCAGCAGCTTAGGACAGGGGGAAGGTGGCTACACCTTC. The chain combines TRBV7-9 with TRBJ1-2, with 9 bases matching TRBD1. This CDR3 has 14 amino acids. Unmatched junction bases numbered 4, after V lost 1 base and J lost 7 bases. Per the germline V gene, CDR1 is SEHNR and CDR2 is FQNEAQ (reference sequence). The full variable domain, with the rest looked up from reference TRBV7-9 and TRBJ1-2, is DTGVSQNPRHKITKRGQNVTFRCDPISEHNRLYWYRQTLGQGPEFLTYFQNEAQLEKSRLLSDRFSAERPKGSFSTLEIQRTEQGDSAMYLCASSLGQGEGGYTFGSGTRLTVV.

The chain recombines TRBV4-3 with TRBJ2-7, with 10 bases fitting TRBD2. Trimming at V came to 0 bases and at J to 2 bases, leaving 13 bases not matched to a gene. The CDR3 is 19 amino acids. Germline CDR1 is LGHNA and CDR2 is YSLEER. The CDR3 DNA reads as TGCGCCAGCAGCCAAGATCGGGGGGTAGCGGGAGGAGGGGCCTACGAGCAGTACTTC. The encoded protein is CASSQDRGVAGGGAYEQYF.

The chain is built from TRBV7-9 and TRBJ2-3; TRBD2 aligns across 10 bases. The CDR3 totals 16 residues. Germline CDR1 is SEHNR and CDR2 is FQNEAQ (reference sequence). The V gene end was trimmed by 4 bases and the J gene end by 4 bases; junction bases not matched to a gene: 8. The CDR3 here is CASSSPLAGVSDTQYF. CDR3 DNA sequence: TGTGCCAGCAGCTCGCCCCTAGCGGGAGTGTCAGATACGCAGTATTTT.

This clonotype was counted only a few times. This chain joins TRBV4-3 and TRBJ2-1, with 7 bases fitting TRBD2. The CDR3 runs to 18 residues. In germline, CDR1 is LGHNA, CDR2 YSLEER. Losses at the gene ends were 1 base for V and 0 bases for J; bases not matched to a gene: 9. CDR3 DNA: TGCGCCAGCAGCCAAGCAGAAGTAGCGGGTAGCTCCTACAATGAGCAGTTCTTC. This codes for CASSQAEVAGSSYNEQFF.

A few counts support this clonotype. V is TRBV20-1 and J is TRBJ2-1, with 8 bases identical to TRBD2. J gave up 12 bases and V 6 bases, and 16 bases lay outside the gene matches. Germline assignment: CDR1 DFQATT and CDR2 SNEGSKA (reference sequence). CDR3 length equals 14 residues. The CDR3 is CSAIKGLGWVPQFF. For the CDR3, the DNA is TGCAGTGCCATAAAGGGACTAGGGTGGGTTCCGCAGTTCTTC.

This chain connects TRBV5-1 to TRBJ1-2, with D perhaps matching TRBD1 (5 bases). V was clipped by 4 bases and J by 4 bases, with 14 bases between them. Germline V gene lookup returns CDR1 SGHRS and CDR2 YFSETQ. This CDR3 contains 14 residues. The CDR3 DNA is TGCGCCAGCAGCCCTTCGACAGACGCCTATGGCTACACCTTC. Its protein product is CASSPSTDAYGYTF.

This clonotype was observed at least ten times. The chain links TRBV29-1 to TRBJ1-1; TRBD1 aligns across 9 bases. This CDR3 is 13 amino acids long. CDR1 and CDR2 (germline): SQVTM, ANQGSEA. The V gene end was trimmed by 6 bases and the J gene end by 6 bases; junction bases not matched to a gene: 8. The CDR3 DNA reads TGCAGCGTCGCAGACAGGGGGTTCGCTGAAGCTTTCTTT. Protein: CSVADRGFAEAFF.

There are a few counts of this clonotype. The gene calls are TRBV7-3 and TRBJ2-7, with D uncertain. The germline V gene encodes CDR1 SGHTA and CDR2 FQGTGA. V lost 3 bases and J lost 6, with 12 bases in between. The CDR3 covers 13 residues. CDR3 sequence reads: CASSLATLSEQYF. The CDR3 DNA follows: TGTGCCAGCAGCTTGGCCACCCTCAGCGAGCAGTACTTC.

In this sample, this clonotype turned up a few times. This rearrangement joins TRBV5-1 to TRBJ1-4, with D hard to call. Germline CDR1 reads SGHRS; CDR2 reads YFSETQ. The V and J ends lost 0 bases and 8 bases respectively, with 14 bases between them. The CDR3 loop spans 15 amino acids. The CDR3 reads CASSLEPWAGEKLFF. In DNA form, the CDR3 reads TGCGCCAGCAGCTTGGAGCCGTGGGCTGGGGAAAAACTGTTTTTT.

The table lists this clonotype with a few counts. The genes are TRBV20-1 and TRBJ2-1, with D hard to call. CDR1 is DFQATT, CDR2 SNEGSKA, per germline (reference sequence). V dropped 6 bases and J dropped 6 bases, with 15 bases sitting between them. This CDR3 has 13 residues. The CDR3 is CSAPASLINEQFF. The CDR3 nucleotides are TGCAGTGCCCCAGCTTCACTTATCAATGAGCAGTTCTTC.

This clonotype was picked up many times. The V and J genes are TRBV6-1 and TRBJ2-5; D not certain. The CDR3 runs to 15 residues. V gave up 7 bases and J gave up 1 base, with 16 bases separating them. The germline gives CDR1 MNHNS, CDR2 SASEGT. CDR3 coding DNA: TGTGCCAGCACGGGTCGGGCAGTCGGCCAAGAGACCCAGTACTTC. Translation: CASTGRAVGQETQYF.

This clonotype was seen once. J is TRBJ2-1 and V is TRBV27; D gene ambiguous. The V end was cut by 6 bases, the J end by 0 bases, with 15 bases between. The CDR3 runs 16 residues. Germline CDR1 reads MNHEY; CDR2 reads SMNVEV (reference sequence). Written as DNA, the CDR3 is TGTGCCAGCAGGCTATGGGCGGCTAGCTCCTACAATGAGCAGTTCTTC. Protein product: CASRLWAASSYNEQFF.

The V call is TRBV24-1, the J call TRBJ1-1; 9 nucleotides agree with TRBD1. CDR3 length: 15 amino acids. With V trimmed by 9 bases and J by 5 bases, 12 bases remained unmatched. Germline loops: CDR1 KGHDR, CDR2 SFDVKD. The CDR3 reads CATLQYRGRRTEAFF. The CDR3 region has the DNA TGTGCCACCCTGCAATACAGGGGGCGAAGGACTGAAGCTTTCTTT.

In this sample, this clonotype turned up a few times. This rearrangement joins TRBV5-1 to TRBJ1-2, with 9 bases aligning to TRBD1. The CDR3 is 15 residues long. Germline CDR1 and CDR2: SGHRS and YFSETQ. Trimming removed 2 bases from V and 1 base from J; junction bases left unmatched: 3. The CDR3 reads CASSLGTGYNYGYTF. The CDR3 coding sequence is TGCGCCAGCAGCTTAGGGACAGGGTATAACTATGGCTACACCTTC.

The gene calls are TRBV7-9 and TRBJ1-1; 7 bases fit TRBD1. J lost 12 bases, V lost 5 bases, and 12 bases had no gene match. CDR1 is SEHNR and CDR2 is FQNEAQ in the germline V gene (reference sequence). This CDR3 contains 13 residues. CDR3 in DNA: TGTGCCAGCAGCCACCCAATTGACAGGGAGTCTTTCTTT. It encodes CASSHPIDRESFF. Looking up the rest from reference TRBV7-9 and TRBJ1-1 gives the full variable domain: DTGVSQNPRHKITKRGQNVTFRCDPISEHNRLYWYRQTLGQGPEFLTYFQNEAQLEKSRLLSDRFSAERPKGSFSTLEIQRTEQGDSAMYLCASSHPIDRESFFGQGTRLTVV.

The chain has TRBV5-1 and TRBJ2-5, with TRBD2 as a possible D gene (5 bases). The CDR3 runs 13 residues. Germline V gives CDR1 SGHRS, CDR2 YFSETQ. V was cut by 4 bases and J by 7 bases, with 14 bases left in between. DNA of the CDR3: TGCGCCAGCAGCCCAGACCCGAGCGGGACCCAGTACTTC. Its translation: CASSPDPSGTQYF.

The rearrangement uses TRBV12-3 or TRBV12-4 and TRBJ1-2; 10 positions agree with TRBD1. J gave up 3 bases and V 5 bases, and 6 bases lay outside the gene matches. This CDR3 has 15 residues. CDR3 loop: CASSPWTGGYYGYTF. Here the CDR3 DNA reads TGTGCCAGCAGTCCTTGGACAGGGGGTTACTATGGCTACACCTTC.

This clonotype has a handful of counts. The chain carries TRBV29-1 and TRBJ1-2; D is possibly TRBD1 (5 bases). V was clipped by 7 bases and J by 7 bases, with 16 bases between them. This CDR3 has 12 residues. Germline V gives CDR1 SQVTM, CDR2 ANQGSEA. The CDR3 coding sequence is TGCAGCGCCGCCCAGGGCTTCGGTGGCTACACCTTC. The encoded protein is CSAAQGFGGYTF.

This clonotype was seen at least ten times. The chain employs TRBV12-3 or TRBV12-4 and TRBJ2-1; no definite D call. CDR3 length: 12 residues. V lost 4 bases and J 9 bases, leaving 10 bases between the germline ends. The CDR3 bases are TGTGCCAGCAGTTGGGGATCGGCTGAGCAGTTCTTC. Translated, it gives CASSWGSAEQFF.

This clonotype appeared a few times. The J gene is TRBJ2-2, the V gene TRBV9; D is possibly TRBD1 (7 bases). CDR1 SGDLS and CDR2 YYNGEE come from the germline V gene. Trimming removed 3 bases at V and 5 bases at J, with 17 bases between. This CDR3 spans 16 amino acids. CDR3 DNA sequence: TGTGCCAGCAGCGATGGAGGGGGCCCGAGGACCGGGGAGCTGTTTTTT. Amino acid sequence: CASSDGGGPRTGELFF.

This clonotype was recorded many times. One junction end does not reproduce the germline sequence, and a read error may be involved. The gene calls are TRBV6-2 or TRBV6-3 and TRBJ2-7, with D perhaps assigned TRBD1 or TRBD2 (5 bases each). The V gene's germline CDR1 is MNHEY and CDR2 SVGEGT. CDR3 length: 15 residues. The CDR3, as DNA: TGTGCCAGCAGCTACTTTCCGGGACGAAGGACCAGGCAGTACTTC. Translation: CASSYFPGRRTRQYF.

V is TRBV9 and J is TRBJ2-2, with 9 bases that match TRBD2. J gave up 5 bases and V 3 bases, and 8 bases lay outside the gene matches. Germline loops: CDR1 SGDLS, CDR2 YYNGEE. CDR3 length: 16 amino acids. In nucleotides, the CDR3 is TGTGCCAGCAGCGCTCGAGCGGGGGGCAGGACCGGGGAGCTGTTTTTT. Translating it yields CASSARAGGRTGELFF.

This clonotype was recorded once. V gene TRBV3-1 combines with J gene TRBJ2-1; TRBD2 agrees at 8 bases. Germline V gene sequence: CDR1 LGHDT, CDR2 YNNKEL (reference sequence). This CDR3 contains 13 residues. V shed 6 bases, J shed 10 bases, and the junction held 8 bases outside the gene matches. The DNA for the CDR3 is TGTGCCAGCAGTAAAGCGGGGGTCAGGGAGCAGTTCTTC. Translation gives CASSKAGVREQFF.

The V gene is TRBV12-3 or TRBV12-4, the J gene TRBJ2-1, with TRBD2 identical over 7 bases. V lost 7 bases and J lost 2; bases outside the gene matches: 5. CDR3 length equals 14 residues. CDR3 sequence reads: CASTRGEAYNEQFF. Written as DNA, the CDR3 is TGTGCCAGCACCCGGGGGGAGGCCTACAATGAGCAGTTCTTC.

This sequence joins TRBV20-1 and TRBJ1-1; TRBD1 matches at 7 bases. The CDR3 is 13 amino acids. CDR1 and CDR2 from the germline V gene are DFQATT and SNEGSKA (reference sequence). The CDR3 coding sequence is TGCACCCCTCGGCGGGACAGAAACTCTGAAGCTTTCTTT. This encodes CTPRRDRNSEAFF.

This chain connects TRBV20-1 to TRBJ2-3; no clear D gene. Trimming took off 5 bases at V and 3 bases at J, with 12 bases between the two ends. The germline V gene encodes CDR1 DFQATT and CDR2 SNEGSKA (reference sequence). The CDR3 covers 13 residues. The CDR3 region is CSAQNSGTDTQYF. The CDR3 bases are TGCAGTGCTCAAAACTCGGGTACAGATACGCAGTATTTT.

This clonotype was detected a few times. CDR3 residues: CSAGLDTETQYF. CDR3 DNA sequence: TGCAGTGCTGGACTAGATACCGAGACCCAGTACTTC. V usage is TRBV20-1 and J usage is TRBJ2-5; 7 bases agree with TRBD2. Unmatched junction bases numbered 5, after V lost 5 bases and J lost 5 bases. The CDR3 has 12 residues. Germline CDR1 is DFQATT and CDR2 is SNEGSKA (reference sequence).

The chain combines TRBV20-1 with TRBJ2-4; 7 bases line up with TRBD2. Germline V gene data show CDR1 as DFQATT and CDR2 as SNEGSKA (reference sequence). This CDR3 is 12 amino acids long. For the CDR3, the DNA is TGCTGCCGGGAGGTCGACAAAAACATTCAGTACTTC. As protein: CCREVDKNIQYF.

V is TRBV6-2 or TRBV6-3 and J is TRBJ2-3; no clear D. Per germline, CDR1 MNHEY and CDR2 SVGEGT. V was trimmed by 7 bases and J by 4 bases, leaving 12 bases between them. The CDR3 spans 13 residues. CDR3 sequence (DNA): TGTGCCAGCACGGCTAGTGCCCCAGATACGCAGTATTTT. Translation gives CASTASAPDTQYF.